This entry describes one T cell receptor (beta chain). Its antigen is not identified. Drawing of peripheral blood yielded ten milliliters from each donor. The amount of total RNA extracted per sample was at least 5.5 micrograms. This sample is drawn from a study of blood T cells in healthy people across ages. Overall study results and limits: Considered underestimates were the diversity estimates obtained from one million T cells.

A second PCR, run for about 7 to 11 cycles, used a sample-barcoded 5' primer plus a J-beta primer mix. At least 2.5 million CDR3-containing paired-end reads were obtained per sample. Each CDR3 protein is one row after TCRdb ran MiXCR on the 5' RACE reads. In the table there are roughly 1.4 million distinct CDR3 sequences, around 59% of which are singletons. The CDR3 has 13 amino acids. Germline CDR1 and CDR2: SNHLY and FYNNEI. V was trimmed by 3 bases and J by 6 bases, leaving 11 bases between them. The clonotype originates from a man younger than 30 in good health. Sequencing was performed on blood. V gene TRBV2 combines with J gene TRBJ1-1; the D is unclear. CDR3 amino acids: CASSESGLPEAFF. CDR3 DNA: TGTGCCAGCAGTGAGTCCGGGTTACCTGAAGCTTTCTTT.